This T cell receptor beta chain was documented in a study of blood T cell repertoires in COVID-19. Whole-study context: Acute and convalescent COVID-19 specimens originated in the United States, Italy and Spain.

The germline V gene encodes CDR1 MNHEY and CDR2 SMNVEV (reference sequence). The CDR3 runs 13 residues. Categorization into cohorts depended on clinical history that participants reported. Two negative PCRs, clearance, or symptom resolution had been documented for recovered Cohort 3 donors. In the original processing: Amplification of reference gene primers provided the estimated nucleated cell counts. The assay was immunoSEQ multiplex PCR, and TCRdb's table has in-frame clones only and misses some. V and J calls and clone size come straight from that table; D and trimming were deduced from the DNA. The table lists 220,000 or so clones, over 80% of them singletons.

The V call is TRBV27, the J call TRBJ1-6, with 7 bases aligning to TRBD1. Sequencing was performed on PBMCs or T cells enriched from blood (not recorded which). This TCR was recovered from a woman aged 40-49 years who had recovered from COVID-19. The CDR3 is CAAKGADNSPLHF. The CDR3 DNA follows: TGTGCTGCAAAGGGGGCCGATAATTCACCCCTCCACTTT.